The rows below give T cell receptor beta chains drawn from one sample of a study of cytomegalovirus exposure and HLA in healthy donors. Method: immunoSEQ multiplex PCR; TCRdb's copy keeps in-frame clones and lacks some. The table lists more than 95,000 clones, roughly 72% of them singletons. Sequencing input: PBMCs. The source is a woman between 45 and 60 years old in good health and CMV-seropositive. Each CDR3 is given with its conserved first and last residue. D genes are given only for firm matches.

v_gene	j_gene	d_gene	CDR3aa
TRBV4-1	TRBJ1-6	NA	CASSQDHAGYNSPLHF
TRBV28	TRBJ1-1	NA	CASSFYGRVTEAFF
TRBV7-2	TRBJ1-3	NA	CASSLSTGGDTIYF
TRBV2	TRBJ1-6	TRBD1	CASTGQGSASPLHF
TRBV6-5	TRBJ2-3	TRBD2	CASNSGGTDTQYF
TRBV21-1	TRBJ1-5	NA	CASSKASGTVLPCRPQHF
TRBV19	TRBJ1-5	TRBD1	CASTEDRTDQPQHF
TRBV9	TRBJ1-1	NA	CASSVGSFGGVTEAFF
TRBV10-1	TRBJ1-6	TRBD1	CASSDGQGNSPLHF
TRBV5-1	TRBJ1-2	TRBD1	CASSLTGFDGYTF